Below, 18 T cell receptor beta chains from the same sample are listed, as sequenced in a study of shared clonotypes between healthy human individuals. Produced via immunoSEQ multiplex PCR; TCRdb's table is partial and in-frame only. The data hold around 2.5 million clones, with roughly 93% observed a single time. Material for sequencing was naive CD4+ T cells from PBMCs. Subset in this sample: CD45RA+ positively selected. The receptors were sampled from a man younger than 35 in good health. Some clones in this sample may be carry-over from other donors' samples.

CDR3 loop: CSVAREGGTDTQYF. The CDR3 DNA follows: TGCAGCGTTGCGAGGGAGGGGGGCACAGATACGCAGTATTTT. The chain joins TRBV29-1 to TRBJ2-3, with D tentatively TRBD2 (7 bases). V gave up 4 bases and J gave up 1 base, with 12 bases separating them. CDR1 is SQVTM and CDR2 is ANQGSEA in the germline V gene. CDR3 length: 14 amino acids.

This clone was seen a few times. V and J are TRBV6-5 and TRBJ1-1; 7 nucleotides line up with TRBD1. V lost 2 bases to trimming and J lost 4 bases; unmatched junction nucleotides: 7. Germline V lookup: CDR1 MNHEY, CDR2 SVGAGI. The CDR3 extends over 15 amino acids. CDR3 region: CASSYAGQLRTEAFF. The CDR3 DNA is TGTGCCAGCAGTTACGCGGGACAGCTCCGCACTGAAGCTTTCTTT.

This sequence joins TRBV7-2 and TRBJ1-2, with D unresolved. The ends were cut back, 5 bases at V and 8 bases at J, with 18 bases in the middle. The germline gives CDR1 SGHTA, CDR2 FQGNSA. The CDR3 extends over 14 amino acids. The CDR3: CASSHPLGIRGYTF. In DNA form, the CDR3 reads TGTGCCAGCAGCCACCCATTGGGTATAAGGGGCTACACCTTC. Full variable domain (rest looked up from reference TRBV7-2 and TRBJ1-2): GAGVSQSPSNKVTEKGKDVELRCDPISGHTALYWYRQSLGQGLEFLIYFQGNSAPDKSGLPSDRFSAERTGGSVSTLTIQRTQQEDSAVYLCASSHPLGIRGYTFGSGTRLTVV.

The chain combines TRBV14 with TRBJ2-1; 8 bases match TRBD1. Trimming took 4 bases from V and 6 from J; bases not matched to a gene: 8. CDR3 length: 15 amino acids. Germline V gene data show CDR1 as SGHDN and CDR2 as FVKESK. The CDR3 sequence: CASSRDRGVVNEQFF. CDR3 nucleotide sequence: TGTGCCAGCAGCCGAGACAGGGGAGTGGTCAATGAGCAGTTCTTC. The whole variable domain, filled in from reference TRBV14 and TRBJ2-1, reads EAGVTQFPSHSVIEKGQTVTLRCDPISGHDNLYWYRRVMGKEIKFLLHFVKESKQDESGMPNNRFLAERTGGTYSTLKVQPAELEDSGVYFCASSRDRGVVNEQFFGPGTRLTVL.

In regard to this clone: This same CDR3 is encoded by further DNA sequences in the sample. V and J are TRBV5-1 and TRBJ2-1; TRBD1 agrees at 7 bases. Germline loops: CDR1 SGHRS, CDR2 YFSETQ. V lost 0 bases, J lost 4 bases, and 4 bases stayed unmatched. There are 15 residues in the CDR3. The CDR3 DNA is TGCGCCAGCAGCTTGGTGGTGGGACAGTACAATGAGCAGTTCTTC. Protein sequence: CASSLVVGQYNEQFF.

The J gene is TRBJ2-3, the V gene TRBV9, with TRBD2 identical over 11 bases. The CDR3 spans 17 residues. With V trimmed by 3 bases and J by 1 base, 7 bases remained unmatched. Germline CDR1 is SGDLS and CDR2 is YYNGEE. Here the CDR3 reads CASSAGGLAVGTDTQYF. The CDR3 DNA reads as TGTGCCAGCAGCGCAGGGGGACTAGCGGTGGGCACAGATACGCAGTATTTT.

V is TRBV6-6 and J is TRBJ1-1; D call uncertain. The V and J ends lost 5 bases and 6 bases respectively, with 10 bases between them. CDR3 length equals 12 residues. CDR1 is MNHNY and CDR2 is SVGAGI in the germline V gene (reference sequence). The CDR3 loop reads CASSRGNPEAFF. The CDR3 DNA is TGTGCCAGCAGTCGAGGGAATCCTGAAGCTTTCTTT.

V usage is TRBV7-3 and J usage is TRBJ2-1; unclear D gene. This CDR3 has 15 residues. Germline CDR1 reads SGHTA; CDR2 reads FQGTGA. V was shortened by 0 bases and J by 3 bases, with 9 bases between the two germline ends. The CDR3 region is CASSLTARDYNEQFF. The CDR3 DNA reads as TGTGCCAGCAGCTTAACCGCTAGAGACTACAATGAGCAGTTCTTC.

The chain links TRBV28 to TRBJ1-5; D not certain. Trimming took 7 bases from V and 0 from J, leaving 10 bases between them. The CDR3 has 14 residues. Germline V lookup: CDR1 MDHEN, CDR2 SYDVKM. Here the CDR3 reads CASTLGSSNQPQHF. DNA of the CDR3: TGTGCCAGCACCCTGGGGAGTAGCAATCAGCCCCAGCATTTT.

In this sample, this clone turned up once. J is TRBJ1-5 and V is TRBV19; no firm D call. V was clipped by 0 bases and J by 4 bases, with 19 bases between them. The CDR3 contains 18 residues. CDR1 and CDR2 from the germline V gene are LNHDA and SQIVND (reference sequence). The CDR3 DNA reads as TGTGCCAGTAGTATAGATCTTATTCCGTCCCGGCGGAATCAGCCCCAGCATTTT. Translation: CASSIDLIPSRRNQPQHF.

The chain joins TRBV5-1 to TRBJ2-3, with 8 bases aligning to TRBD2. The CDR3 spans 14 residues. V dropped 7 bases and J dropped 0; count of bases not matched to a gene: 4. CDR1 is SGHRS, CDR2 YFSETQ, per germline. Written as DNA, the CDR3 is TGCGCCAGCCGAAGACTAGCGAGCACAGATACGCAGTATTTT. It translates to CASRRLASTDTQYF.

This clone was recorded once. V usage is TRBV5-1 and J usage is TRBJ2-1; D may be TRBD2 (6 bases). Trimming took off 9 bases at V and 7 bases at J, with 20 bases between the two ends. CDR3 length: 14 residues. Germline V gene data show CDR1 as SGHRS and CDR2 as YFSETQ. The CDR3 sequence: CATSPRGSGNEQFF. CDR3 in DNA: TGCGCCACCTCCCCGCGGGGTTCAGGGAATGAGCAGTTCTTC.

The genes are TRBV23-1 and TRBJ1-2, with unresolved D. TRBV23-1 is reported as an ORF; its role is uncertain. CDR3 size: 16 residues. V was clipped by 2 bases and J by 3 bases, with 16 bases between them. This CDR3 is CASSQRRIGSHYGYTF. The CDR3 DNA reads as TGCGCCAGCAGTCAACGCCGTATAGGCAGTCACTATGGCTACACCTTC.

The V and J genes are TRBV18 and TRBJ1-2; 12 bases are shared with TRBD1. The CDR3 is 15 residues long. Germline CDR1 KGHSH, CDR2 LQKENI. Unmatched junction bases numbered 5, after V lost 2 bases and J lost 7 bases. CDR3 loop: CASSPGTGGVSGYTF. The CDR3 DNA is TGTGCCAGCTCACCAGGGACAGGGGGCGTCAGTGGCTACACCTTC.

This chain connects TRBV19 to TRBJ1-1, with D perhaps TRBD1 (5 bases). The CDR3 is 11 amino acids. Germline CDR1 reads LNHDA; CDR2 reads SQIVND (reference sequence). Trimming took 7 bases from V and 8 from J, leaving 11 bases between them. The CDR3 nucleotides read TGTGCCAGTAAGGAGGGGTCCGAAGCTTTCTTT. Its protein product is CASKEGSEAFF.

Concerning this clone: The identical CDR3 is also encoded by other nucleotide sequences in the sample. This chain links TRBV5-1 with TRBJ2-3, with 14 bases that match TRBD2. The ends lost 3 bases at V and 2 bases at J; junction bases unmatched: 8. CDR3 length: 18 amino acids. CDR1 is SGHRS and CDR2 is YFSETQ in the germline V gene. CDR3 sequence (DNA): TGCGCCAGCAGCTCCGGTGGACTAGCGGGAGGATCCACAGATACGCAGTATTTT. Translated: CASSSGGLAGGSTDTQYF.

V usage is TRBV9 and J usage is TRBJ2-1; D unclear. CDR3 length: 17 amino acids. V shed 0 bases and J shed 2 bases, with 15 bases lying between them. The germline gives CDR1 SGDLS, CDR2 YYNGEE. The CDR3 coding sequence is TGTGCCAGCAGCGTAGGGATAGTAGAAAAGCCCTACAATGAGCAGTTCTTC. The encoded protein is CASSVGIVEKPYNEQFF. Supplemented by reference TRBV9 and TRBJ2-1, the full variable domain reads DSGVTQTPKHLITATGQRVTLRCSPRSGDLSVYWYQQSLDQGLQFLIQYYNGEERAKGNILERFSAQQFPDLHSELNLSSLELGDSALYFCASSVGIVEKPYNEQFFGPGTRLTVL.

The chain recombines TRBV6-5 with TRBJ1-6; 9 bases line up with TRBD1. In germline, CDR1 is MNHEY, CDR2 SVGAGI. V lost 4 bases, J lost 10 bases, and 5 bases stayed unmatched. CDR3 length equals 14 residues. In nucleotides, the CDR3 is TGTGCCAGCAGTTTAGACAGGGGGAGATCACCCCTCCACTTT. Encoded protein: CASSLDRGRSPLHF.